These T cell receptor beta chains were read from a single sample in a study of control samples from healthy donors and cancer patients. The protocol was immunoSEQ multiplex PCR, while the TCRdb copy is restricted to in-frame clones and leaves out a portion. The table includes about 140,000 clones, roughly 92% detected once. The specimen sequenced was blood. Source of these receptors: a man under 40 in good health. The CDR3 runs from the conserved cysteine through the conserved F or W. Fields, in order: V gene, D gene, clone size, J gene, CDR3 DNA, CDR3 protein. The D gene is left open where the match is weak. Size is stated for part of the rows, as once, few or many counts, or as a class when the clone is expanded.

>TRBV6-5|-|-|TRBJ1-1
TGTGCCAGCAGTTACTGGGAGGGCGCAGTGGACACTGAAGCTTTCTTT
CASSYWEGAVDTEAFF
>TRBV9|TRBD2|-|TRBJ2-3
TGTGCCAGCAGCGTAGCCCCCGGGAGGGGCACAGATACGCAGTATTTT
CASSVAPGRGTDTQYF
>TRBV18|-|-|TRBJ2-3
TGTGCCAGCTCACAGGGCAGGGGTGGAGATACGCAGTATTTT
CASSQGRGGDTQYF
>TRBV2|-|-|TRBJ2-4
TGTGCCAGTAGTAAAGAGGGGGGTCGGGCCAAAAACATTCAGTACTTC
CASSKEGGRAKNIQYF
>TRBV10-1|TRBD2|-|TRBJ2-2
TGCGCCAGCAGAGCGGGAGGGTCATCCGGGGAGCTGTTTTTT
CASRAGGSSGELFF
>TRBV3-1/TRBV3-2|-|-|TRBJ2-7
TGTGCCAGCACCCAGGGGACAAGTCGATACTACGAGCAGTACTTC
CASTQGTSRYYEQYF
>TRBV2|TRBD1|-|TRBJ2-7
TGTGCCAGCAGTGGGCAGGGGGTCTCGACCTACGAGCAGTACTTC
CASSGQGVSTYEQYF
>TRBV19|-|-|TRBJ1-5
TGTGCCAGTAGTATAGTACCCGGGGAGCCCCAGCATTTT
CASSIVPGEPQHF
>TRBV11-2|-|-|TRBJ1-3
TGTGCCAGCAGGGACCAAAGCTCTGGAAACACCATATATTTT
CASRDQSSGNTIYF
>TRBV4-2|TRBD1|-|TRBJ1-5
TGTGCCAGCAGCCAAGATCAGGGGGCGCACCAGCCCCAGCATTTT
CASSQDQGAHQPQHF
>TRBV29-1|TRBD1|-|TRBJ1-2
TGCAGCGATCAGACAGGGAACTATGGCTACACCTTC
CSDQTGNYGYTF
>TRBV6-1|-|-|TRBJ1-1
TGTGCCAGCAGTGAAGGTGGCAGGGCCACTGAAGCTTTCTTT
CASSEGGRATEAFF
>TRBV30|TRBD1|-|TRBJ1-1
TGTGCCTGGAGTGCTGAAACGGGACAGATGAACACTGAAGCTTTCTTT
CAWSAETGQMNTEAFF
>TRBV18|-|-|TRBJ2-3
TGTGCCAGCTCACTAGATACGCAGTATTTT
CASSLDTQYF
>TRBV15|TRBD2|-|TRBJ2-1
TGTGCCACCAGCAGAGTAGGGCTAGGGACTAGCGGTGGTGCCGGGCAGTTCTTC
CATSRVGLGTSGGAGQFF
>TRBV4-3|TRBD2|-|TRBJ2-7
TGCGCCAGCAGCCGAGCGGCTAGCGGGGTCGAAACCTACGAGCAGTACTTC
CASSRAASGVETYEQYF
>TRBV19|TRBD1|-|TRBJ1-3
TGTGCCAGTCGGAGGACAGGGCGTTTTCTGGACACCATATATTTT
CASRRTGRFLDTIYF
>TRBV19|-|-|TRBJ1-1
TGTGCCAGTAGTATTTCGGGACTGACGATAATGAACACTGAAGCTTTCTTT
CASSISGLTIMNTEAFF
>TRBV4-1|TRBD2|-|TRBJ2-2
TGCGCCAGCAGCCAAGAGTGGCTAGCGGGAGTTACCGGGGAGCTGTTTTTT
CASSQEWLAGVTGELFF
>TRBV11-2|-|-|TRBJ1-4
TGTGCCAGCAGCTTAGATTCGGGGGGTAATGAAAAACTGTTTTTT
CASSLDSGGNEKLFF
>TRBV7-2|-|-|TRBJ1-6
TGTGCCAGCAGCTTAACTAGGGTTTGGGCTAATTCACCCCTCCACTTT
CASSLTRVWANSPLHF
>TRBV30|TRBD2|-|TRBJ2-7
TGTGCCTGGAGTCTAAACAGCGGGACCCATCCCTCCTACGAGCAGTACTTC
CAWSLNSGTHPSYEQYF
>TRBV4-1|-|-|TRBJ2-3
TGCGCCAGCAGCCTTGCTGCAGATACGCAGTATTTT
CASSLAADTQYF
>TRBV28|-|-|TRBJ1-5
TGTGCCAGCAGTTTATTCTCCCAAGGAGTGGAGAGAATTAATCAGCCCCAGCATTTT
CASSLFSQGVERINQPQHF
>TRBV28|TRBD2|-|TRBJ2-2
TGTGCCAGCAGGCAACGACTAGCGGGACCGAACACCGGGGAGCTGTTTTTT
CASRQRLAGPNTGELFF
>TRBV10-3|TRBD2|-|TRBJ2-7
TGTGCCACCGAGGGACTAGCTCGCGAGCAGTACTTC
CATEGLAREQYF
>TRBV6-5|-|-|TRBJ1-1
TGTGCCAGCAGGTGGGGGGGGGCGCCCGACACTGAAGCTTTCTTT
CASRWGGAPDTEAFF
>TRBV19|-|-|TRBJ1-2
TGTGCCAGTAGCCCGACTTCCATTCCGGGACCCAGAGGCTACACCTTC
CASSPTSIPGPRGYTF
>TRBV5-1|TRBD1|-|TRBJ2-1
TGCGCCAGCAGTCCGGGACAGGGGACCAATGAGCAGTTCTTC
CASSPGQGTNEQFF
>TRBV30|-|-|TRBJ2-3
TGTGCCTGGAGTGGCGGCGGGATTGGCGCAGATACGCAGTATTTT
CAWSGGGIGADTQYF
>TRBV6-2/TRBV6-3|TRBD1|-|TRBJ1-1
TGTGCCAGCAGTTACGTCCCAGGGGGCGCCTCCACTGAAGCTTTCTTT
CASSYVPGGASTEAFF
>TRBV6-5|-|once|TRBJ1-1
TGTGCCAGCCACGCGGGGAGGAACACTGAAGCTTTCTTT
CASHAGRNTEAFF
>TRBV6-5|TRBD2|-|TRBJ2-1
TGTGCCAGCAGTTACTCTGGGACTAACGGAAATGAGCAGTTCTTC
CASSYSGTNGNEQFF
>TRBV19|-|-|TRBJ1-5
TGTGCCAGTGATACGGTGGGCCAAGCCTGGCCCCAGCATTTT
CASDTVGQAWPQHF
>TRBV7-9|-|-|TRBJ1-2
TGTGTCAGCAGCTTATCGGCTTTCGACCGCTATGGCTACACCTTC
CVSSLSAFDRYGYTF
>TRBV7-9|TRBD2|-|TRBJ2-2
TGTGCCAGCAGCTTAGTGGTAGCGGGAGGGCGAAACACCGGGGAGCTGTTTTTT
CASSLVVAGGRNTGELFF
>TRBV18|TRBD1|-|TRBJ1-1
TGTGCCAGCTCACCGACAGGGTCCGGCACTGAAGCTTTCTTT
CASSPTGSGTEAFF
>TRBV5-1|TRBD2|-|TRBJ2-3
TGCGCCAGCAGCTTGGAACTAGCGGGAAGCACAGATACGCAGTATTTT
CASSLELAGSTDTQYF
>TRBV28|-|once|TRBJ1-4
TGTGCCAGCAGTTTCGGGGGTGAAAAACTGTTTTTT
CASSFGGEKLFF
>TRBV5-4|TRBD1|-|TRBJ2-1
TGTGCCAGCAGCGCTTCCGGGACAGGGGGCCCGGATGAGCAGTTCTTC
CASSASGTGGPDEQFF
>TRBV12-3/TRBV12-4|-|-|TRBJ1-6
TGTGCCAGCAGTTTGATTTCCGCCTCACCCCTCCACTTT
CASSLISASPLHF
>TRBV6-4|-|-|TRBJ1-1
TGTGCCAGCAGTCCGCGGGGTTCGAACACTGAAGCTTTCTTT
CASSPRGSNTEAFF
>TRBV28|-|-|TRBJ1-5
TGTGCCAGCAACCGGGGCGATAATCGTCAGCCCCAGCATTTT
CASNRGDNRQPQHF
>TRBV3-1/TRBV3-2|TRBD2|-|TRBJ2-2
TGTGCCAGCAGCCAACTTCAACAAGCGGGAGGGAAAACCGGGGAGCTGTTTTTT
CASSQLQQAGGKTGELFF
>TRBV28|TRBD2|once|TRBJ2-7
TGTGCCAGCAGATCCGGGACTAGCGGGTTCTACTCCTACGAGCAGTACTTC
CASRSGTSGFYSYEQYF
>TRBV5-6|TRBD1|-|TRBJ1-1
TGTGCCAGCAGCGCGACAGGGGCTGAAGCTTTCTTT
CASSATGAEAFF
>TRBV5-4|-|-|TRBJ2-1
TGTGCCAGCAGCTTGGATGGGTATGAGCAGTTCTTC
CASSLDGYEQFF
>TRBV7-9|-|-|TRBJ2-7
TGTGCCAGCAGCTTAGTAATCGACGACGAGCAGTACTTC
CASSLVIDDEQYF
>TRBV7-9|-|-|TRBJ2-3
TGTGCCAGCAGCTCCTCCACAGATACGCAGTATTTT
CASSSSTDTQYF
>TRBV15|TRBD2|-|TRBJ2-3
TGTGCCACCAGCAGGGAGCGGGAGCCCCCAGATACGCAGTATTTT
CATSREREPPDTQYF
>TRBV10-3|-|-|TRBJ1-3
TGTGCCATTCACAGCCCCTCTGGAAACACCATATATTTT
CAIHSPSGNTIYF
>TRBV4-1|TRBD1|-|TRBJ2-4
TGCGCCAGCAGCCAAGGTTTTTTAGAAACAGGGGGGAGACTAGCCAAAAACATTCAGTACTTC
CASSQGFLETGGRLAKNIQYF
>TRBV28|-|-|TRBJ2-3
TGTGCCAGCAGTGCGCCGGGTGGCACAGATACGCAGTATTTT
CASSAPGGTDTQYF